A selection of T cell receptor beta chains follows, all from one sample in a study of blood T cell repertoires in COVID-19. The table came from immunoSEQ multiplex PCR; TCRdb's copy has only in-frame clones and leaves some out. In the table there are fewer than 250,000 clones, 70% to 90% of which are singletons. Sequencing used PBMCs or T cells enriched from blood (not recorded which). The source of these receptors is a woman between 18 and 30 years old who had recovered from COVID-19. Each CDR3 is given with its conserved first and last residue. D genes are given only for firm matches. Size values are once, few and many counts, or a class for expanded clones, and some rows have none.

j_call clone_size d_call v_call cdr3_nt cdr3_aa
TRBJ1-6 NA TRBD1 TRBV2 TGTGCCAGCACCCGACAGGGAATTATTGGGGATTCACCCCTCCACTTT CASTRQGIIGDSPLHF
TRBJ1-3 once NA TRBV2 TGTGCCAGCAGGGAACGGGGGGGAAACACCATATATTTT CASRERGGNTIYF
TRBJ1-5 NA TRBD1 TRBV30 TGTGCCTGGAGTCCGGGGGACAGCTCATATAGCAATCAGCCCCAGCATTTT CAWSPGDSSYSNQPQHF
TRBJ2-1 NA TRBD2 TRBV5-1 TGCGCCAGCAGCTTGGCGGGGGGGGCCGGCGATGAGCAGTTCTTC CASSLAGGAGDEQFF
TRBJ2-7 NA NA TRBV9 TGTGCCAGCAGCCTCACAGGAGGGGATTACTACGAGCAGTACTTC CASSLTGGDYYEQYF
TRBJ2-1 NA NA TRBV5-4 TGTGCCAGCAGCTTAGATTTCAGTGGCAATGAGCAGTTCTTC CASSLDFSGNEQFF
TRBJ1-2 NA NA TRBV5-4 TGTGCCAGCAGCTCAGGACAGTACTATGGCTACACCTTC CASSSGQYYGYTF
TRBJ1-1 NA TRBD1 TRBV9 TGTGCCAGCAGCGTAGCTACTCGATACAGGGGGAAGGAGGTAGAGAACACTGAAGCTTTCTTT CASSVATRYRGKEVENTEAFF
TRBJ1-2 NA TRBD1 TRBV7-9 TGTGCCAGCAACAGGATTCAGGGGGCGCCCAACTATGGCTACACCTTC CASNRIQGAPNYGYTF
TRBJ2-5 NA NA TRBV24-1 TGTGCCACCAGTGTACCTAACCAAGAGACCCAGTACTTC CATSVPNQETQYF
TRBJ2-2 NA NA TRBV5-8 TGTGCCAGCAGTTTCACCGACATCTACACCGGGGAGCTGTTTTTT CASSFTDIYTGELFF
TRBJ2-2 NA TRBD1 TRBV12-5 TGTGCTAGTGGTTTAGGACAGGCTCCCACCGGGGAGCTGTTTTTT CASGLGQAPTGELFF
TRBJ2-5 NA TRBD2 TRBV11-2 TGTGCCAGCAGCTTAGGGCTAGCGGGGGCCCAAGAGACCCAGTACTTC CASSLGLAGAQETQYF
TRBJ2-7 NA TRBD2 TRBV30 TGTGCCTGGAGTGCGGGGAGCGGGGGCTACGAGCAGTACTTC CAWSAGSGGYEQYF
TRBJ2-1 NA NA TRBV12-3/TRBV12-4 TGTGCCAGCAGTTTAGTCCGTACAAGTGAGCAGTTCTTC CASSLVRTSEQFF
TRBJ2-1 NA TRBD1 TRBV5-1 TGCGCCAGCAGCTTGGCACAGGGGCCAAACAATGAGCAGTTCTTC CASSLAQGPNNEQFF
TRBJ1-1 NA NA TRBV5-4 TGTGCCAGCAGCCCCCAAGGGGTTCCGAACACTGAAGCTTTCTTT CASSPQGVPNTEAFF
TRBJ1-1 NA TRBD1 TRBV2 TGTGCCAGCAGTGATTCTACAGGGGGGAATGAAGCTTTCTTT CASSDSTGGNEAFF
TRBJ1-3 NA NA TRBV2 TGTGCCAGCAGGAGCTCTGGAAACACCATATATTTT CASRSSGNTIYF
TRBJ2-5 once TRBD2 TRBV14 TGTGCCAGCAGCCAATCGGGGGGGGCAGGGACCCAGTACTTC CASSQSGGAGTQYF
TRBJ1-4 NA TRBD1 TRBV9 TGTGCCAGCAGCGGGACAGGGGGCGGGTATGAAAAACTGTTTTTT CASSGTGGGYEKLFF
TRBJ1-1 NA NA TRBV6-5 TGTGCCAGCAGTTACGGGCAGAACACTGAAGCTTTCTTT CASSYGQNTEAFF
TRBJ1-4 NA TRBD1 TRBV11-2 TGTGCCAGCAGCTTAGCCGGGACAGTACTGTTTTTT CASSLAGTVLFF
TRBJ1-1 NA TRBD1 TRBV29-1 TGCAGCGTTCTACAGGGGGTGAACACTGAAGCTTTCTTT CSVLQGVNTEAFF
TRBJ1-2 NA NA TRBV3-1/TRBV3-2 TGTGCCAGCAGCCAGGACATATCGGTCAACTACACCTTC CASSQDISVNYTF
TRBJ2-7 NA TRBD2 TRBV12-5 TGTGCTAGTGCCCTAATCGGACTAGCATATCGATCGGCATCCTACGAGCAGTACTTC CASALIGLAYRSASYEQYF
TRBJ2-2 NA TRBD1 TRBV10-3 TGTGCCAGCAAAGGGACAGGGGGTACCGGGGAGCTGTTTTTT CASKGTGGTGELFF
TRBJ2-5 NA NA TRBV24-1 TGTGCCACCAGTGATGGTTCATACAACCAAGAGACCCAGTACTTC CATSDGSYNQETQYF